Below, 20 T cell receptor beta chains from the same sample are listed, as sequenced in a study of T cell repertoires in cytomegalovirus infection. TCRdb analysed the reads with MiXCR anew, one entry per CDR3 protein. The table shows around 19,000 distinct CDR3 sequences, with 42% occurring only once. Antigens of these TCRs are unknown. The source was CD8+ T cells from cultured PBMCs, collected from culture after CMV antigen stimulation. The receptors here all came from a human donor in good health (CMV status not recorded). Some clones in this sample may be carry-over from other donors' samples.

This chain links TRBV27 with TRBJ1-2; D may be TRBD1 (5 bases). Trimming took off 6 bases at V and 6 bases at J, with 14 bases between the two ends. Per germline, CDR1 MNHEY and CDR2 SMNVEV (reference sequence). The CDR3 is made up of 13 amino acids. The CDR3 nucleotides are TGTGCCAGCAGCCGAGGGGACCGCAATGGCTACACCTTC. This codes for CASSRGDRNGYTF.

Concerning this clonotype: One end of the junction fails to match germline, which may point to a read error. This chain connects TRBV9 to TRBJ2-1; weak D call: TRBD2 (7 bases). This CDR3 region has 15 residues. In germline, CDR1 is SGDLS, CDR2 YYNGEE. The CDR3 sequence is CTSSVGGVSANEQFF. In DNA, the CDR3 is TGTACCAGCAGCGTAGGGGGGGTTTCCGCCAATGAGCAGTTCTTC.

The chain employs TRBV11-2 and TRBJ1-2, with 7 bases identical to TRBD1. This CDR3 has 15 amino acids. Germline values: CDR1 SGHAT, CDR2 FQNNGV. Germline trimming cut 6 bases from V and 7 bases from J; bases unmatched to any gene: 14. The DNA of the CDR3 is TGTGCCAGCAGTCCCGCGGGGCAGGGGGTTGGTGGCTACACCTTC. Its translation: CASSPAGQGVGGYTF.

Ten or more counts support this clonotype. The CDR3 coding sequence is TGTGCCAGCAGCAAGCTGGGTTACGAAGCTTTCTTT. This sequence encodes CASSKLGYEAFF. The genes are TRBV28 and TRBJ1-1; D is unresolved. Germline CDR1 and CDR2: MDHEN and SYDVKM. The CDR3 totals 12 residues. V was cut by 6 bases and J by 8 bases, with 13 bases left in between. Full variable domain (remainder filled in from reference TRBV28 and TRBJ1-1): DVKVTQSSRYLVKRTGEKVFLECVQDMDHENMFWYRQDPGLGLRLIYFSYDVKMKEKGDIPEGYSVSREKKERFSLILESASTNQTSMYLCASSKLGYEAFFGQGTRLTVV.

Concerning this clonotype: A read error may explain this, as a much larger clone is one base away. V and J are TRBV5-6 and TRBJ2-1; D not resolved. CDR3 size: 12 residues. Per germline, CDR1 SGHDT and CDR2 YYEEEE. The CDR3 DNA sequence: TGTGCCAGAAGCTTGCGGCTAGTCCAGCAGTTCTTC. Translated: CARSLRLVQQFF.

CDR3 loop: CASSPGGGGYNQPQHF. The CDR3 DNA is TGCGCCAGCAGCCCAGGGGGGGGGGGATACAATCAGCCCCAGCATTTT. V is TRBV4-1 and J is TRBJ1-5, with 7 bases matching TRBD1. The trim removed 4 bases at V and 3 bases at J, leaving 9 bases unmatched. Germline CDR1 and CDR2: MGHRA and YSYEKL. The CDR3 sequence is 16 residues long.

This clonotype showed up just a few times. The rearrangement links TRBV4-2 to TRBJ2-7; 10 bases agree with TRBD1. J gave up 7 bases and V 3 bases, and 9 bases lay outside the gene matches. The CDR3 sequence is 15 residues long. The germline gives CDR1 LGHNA, CDR2 YNFKEQ. CDR3 DNA: TGTGCCAGCAGCCAGCTCGGGACAGGGGCTCGGGAGCAGTACTTC. Its translation is CASSQLGTGAREQYF.

The chain links TRBV7-2 to TRBJ2-7, with 11 bases lining up with TRBD2. Unmatched junction bases numbered 5, after V lost 0 bases and J lost 7 bases. The germline CDR1 and CDR2 sequences are SGHTA and FQGNSA. There are 15 residues in the CDR3. The CDR3 region has the DNA TGTGCCAGCAGCTTAGCGGGACTAGCGGTGCAAGAGCAGTACTTC. Protein sequence: CASSLAGLAVQEQYF.

This clonotype was seen only a few times. The chain has TRBV11-2 and TRBJ2-7; 8 bases align to TRBD1. The germline gives CDR1 SGHAT, CDR2 FQNNGV. The CDR3 loop spans 14 amino acids. The V segment lost 5 bases and the J segment 2 bases; nucleotides outside the gene matches: 5. CDR3 loop: CASSLDRAAYEQYF. CDR3 sequence (DNA): TGTGCCAGCAGCCTGGACAGGGCCGCCTACGAGCAGTACTTC.

This clonotype was counted only a few times. The V call is TRBV6-2 or TRBV6-3, the J call TRBJ2-7, with unresolved D. The CDR3 contains 14 residues. Per the germline V gene, CDR1 is MNHEY and CDR2 is SVGEGT. V was pared by 4 bases and J by 3 bases, with 13 bases between. This chain's CDR3 is CASSSPEKLYEQYF. The CDR3 nucleotides read TGTGCCAGCAGTTCCCCGGAAAAGCTCTACGAGCAGTACTTC.

To note about this clonotype: A clone one base away is much larger, so this may be a read error. Written as DNA, the CDR3 is TGTGCCAGCAGCTTAGGTAGCGGGGGAAACTACGAGCAGTACTTC. Residues: CASSLGSGGNYEQYF. V and J are TRBV7-2 and TRBJ2-7, with 9 bases identical to TRBD2. Germline-derived CDR1 and CDR2 are SGHTA and FQGNSA. The CDR3 has 15 amino acids. V shed 1 base and J 3 bases; nucleotides not matched to a gene: 4.

This clonotype was seen only a few times. The rearrangement joins TRBV5-1 to TRBJ1-1; no clear D gene. With 0 bases removed from V and 0 bases from J, the gap between germline ends came to 15 bases. This CDR3 is built from 17 residues. Germline CDR1 reads SGHRS; CDR2 reads YFSETQ. This CDR3 is CASSLDSAHFMNTEAFF. The CDR3 nucleotides are TGCGCCAGCAGCTTGGACAGCGCGCACTTCATGAACACTGAAGCTTTCTTT.

This clonotype has more than one count but fewer than ten. The chain couples TRBV7-8 to TRBJ2-7, with D perhaps TRBD1 (7 bases). CDR1 is SGHVS, CDR2 FQNEAQ, per germline. The CDR3 covers 15 residues. V lost 5 bases and J lost 7, with 21 bases in between. The CDR3 spells CASSGGAGGLKEQYF. DNA of the CDR3: TGTGCCAGCAGCGGTGGTGCAGGGGGGCTTAAGGAGCAGTACTTC. The full variable domain, its missing parts supplied by reference TRBV7-8 and TRBJ2-7, is GAGVSQSPRYKVAKRGQDVALRCDPISGHVSLFWYQQALGQGPEFLTYFQNEAQLDKSGLPSDRFFAERPEGSVSTLKIQRTQQEDSAVYLCASSGGAGGLKEQYFGPGTRLTVT.

V usage is TRBV2 and J usage is TRBJ2-7; weak D call: TRBD2 (7 bases). V lost 8 bases to trimming and J lost 0 bases, with 20 bases between them. The CDR3 is 16 residues long. Germline values: CDR1 SNHLY, CDR2 FYNNEI. DNA of the CDR3: TGTGCCAGCGGATCACCACGGGGGGCGAGCTCCTACGAGCAGTACTTC. Encoded protein: CASGSPRGASSYEQYF.

J is TRBJ2-5 and V is TRBV7-8, with 12 bases identical to TRBD2. The ends lost 2 bases at V and 4 bases at J; junction bases unmatched: 2. The germline gives CDR1 SGHVS, CDR2 FQNEAQ. The CDR3 has 15 residues. The CDR3 protein is CASSLLLAGGETQYF. The CDR3 DNA sequence: TGTGCCAGCAGCTTATTACTAGCGGGGGGAGAGACCCAGTACTTC. Full variable domain (rest looked up from reference TRBV7-8 and TRBJ2-5): GAGVSQSPRYKVAKRGQDVALRCDPISGHVSLFWYQQALGQGPEFLTYFQNEAQLDKSGLPSDRFFAERPEGSVSTLKIQRTQQEDSAVYLCASSLLLAGGETQYFGPGTRLLVL.

The rearrangement links TRBV7-2 to TRBJ2-1; D gene unclear. With 10 bases removed from V and 6 bases from J, the gap between germline ends came to 7 bases. CDR3 length: 10 residues. Germline CDR1 and CDR2: SGHTA and FQGNSA. Written as DNA, the CDR3 is TGTGCCATCAGAATCAATGAGCAGTTCTTC. Residues: CAIRINEQFF.

This chain links TRBV27 with TRBJ2-1; 13 bases map to TRBD2. Looked up from germline, CDR1 is MNHEY and CDR2 is SMNVEV (reference sequence). The CDR3 spans 14 residues. V lost 3 bases to trimming and J lost 9 bases; unmatched junction nucleotides: 2. The DNA of the CDR3 is TGTGCCAGCAGTTTGCGGACTAGCGGGGGTGAGCAGTTCTTC. Amino acid sequence: CASSLRTSGGEQFF.

DNA for the CDR3: TGTGCCAGCAGTCCCGGACGAAGCTATGGCTACACCTTC. It specifies CASSPGRSYGYTF. The rearrangement joins TRBV6-8 to TRBJ1-2; D call uncertain. Trimming removed 5 bases from V and 4 bases from J, with 11 bases in between. The CDR3 has 13 amino acids. The germline gives CDR1 MNHGY, CDR2 SAAAGT.

V gene TRBV6-1 combines with J gene TRBJ2-2, with 10 positions matching TRBD2. This CDR3 comprises 19 residues. V lost 7 bases and J lost 4; bases outside the gene matches: 18. Germline V gene data show CDR1 as MNHNS and CDR2 as SASEGT. DNA for the CDR3: TGTGCCAGCACCCTAAAGAGGACCCTAGCGGGGGCGATCACCGGGGAGCTGTTTTTT. This encodes CASTLKRTLAGAITGELFF.

This clonotype was detected only a few times. J is TRBJ2-7 and V is TRBV27; D may be TRBD1 (6 bases). The CDR3 sequence is 15 residues long. The germline V gene has CDR1 MNHEY and CDR2 SMNVEV (reference sequence). V lost 2 bases, J lost 2 bases, and 13 bases lay in between. The CDR3 here is CASSLSSGQAYEQYF. The CDR3 DNA is TGTGCCAGCAGTTTAAGTTCGGGACAAGCCTACGAGCAGTACTTC.